What follows are 10 T cell receptor beta chains derived from one specimen sequenced in a study of T cells in Graves' hyperthyroidism and ophthalmopathy (dated by TCRdb to about 2019). The library was prepared using multiplex PCR. Data came from an Illumina HiSeq 2000. The TCR beta CDR3 regions were amplified from the RNA transcripts. The first round of RT-PCR for the TCR CDR3 was performed with the HTBI primer set and the Qiagen OneStep RT-PCR kit. TCRdb ran its own pipeline on the public reads, namely fastp trimming at Q25 and MiXCR clone calling, and kept in-frame beta chains. Rows are unified per CDR3 protein, each entry keeping the most common DNA and genes. Here the sample has 500,000 to 550,000 distinct CDR3 sequences; about 20% occur a single time. The ten largest clonotypes hold about 30% of the sample. Input material: blood. The receptors were sampled from a man between 18 and 29 years old with Graves' hyperthyroidism.

This clonotype came up many times. This chain connects TRBV6-5 to TRBJ2-7; D possibly corresponds to TRBD1 (7 bases). The CDR3 contains 17 residues. V was trimmed by 2 bases and J by 1 base, leaving 18 bases between them. Germline V gives CDR1 MNHEY, CDR2 SVGAGI. CDR3 nucleotide sequence: TGTGCCAGCAGTTACGGTGCGGGACAGCTTATTTCCTACGAGCAGTACTTC. Protein product: CASSYGAGQLISYEQYF.

This clonotype came up a few times. J is TRBJ2-6 and V is TRBV11-2; D is perhaps TRBD2 (6 bases). The CDR3 is 16 amino acids. Trimming took 5 bases from V and 1 from J, leaving 12 bases between them. Germline values: CDR1 SGHAT, CDR2 FQNNGV. CDR3 in amino acids: CASSPLGGSGANVLTF. In nucleotides, the CDR3 is TGTGCCAGCAGCCCCCTTGGGGGGTCTGGGGCCAACGTCCTGACTTTC.

At least ten counts were recorded for this clonotype. This CDR3 reads CASSYVGLSSYEQYF. CDR3 DNA: TGTGCCAGCAGTTACGTCGGCCTGAGCTCCTACGAGCAGTACTTC. The genes are TRBV6-5 and TRBJ2-7; no reliable D call. V lost 2 bases and J 0 bases, leaving 11 bases between the germline ends. Looked up from germline, CDR1 is MNHEY and CDR2 is SVGAGI. The CDR3 is 15 residues long.

The CDR3 protein is CASSIVWASNQPQHF. CDR3 bases: TGTGCCAGTAGTATAGTATGGGCTAGCAATCAGCCCCAGCATTTT. The V and J genes are TRBV19 and TRBJ1-5; D not certain. This CDR3 region has 15 residues. Germline lookup yields CDR1 LNHDA and CDR2 SQIVND (reference sequence). Trimming removed 1 base from V and 0 bases from J, with 7 bases in between.

In its sample, this clonotype was seen many times. The chain has TRBV30 and TRBJ1-2; the match to TRBD1 covers 7 bases. After removal of 3 bases from V and 1 base from J, the junction contained 5 bases not matched to a gene. Germline assignment: CDR1 GTSNPN and CDR2 SVGIG (reference sequence). The CDR3 extends over 14 amino acids. CDR3 nucleotide sequence: TGTGCCTGGAGCAGGGACAGCTATAACTATGGCTACACCTTC. Protein: CAWSRDSYNYGYTF.

This clonotype was observed many times. The rearrangement links TRBV12-3 or TRBV12-4 to TRBJ1-1; weak D call: TRBD1 (5 bases). CDR3 size: 15 residues. The V and J ends lost 5 bases and 3 bases respectively, with 16 bases between them. The CDR3 here is CASSVMWGRYTEAFF. The CDR3 DNA is TGTGCCAGCAGTGTGATGTGGGGACGGTACACTGAAGCTTTCTTT.

The chain carries TRBV7-2 and TRBJ2-7; 15 nucleotides line up with TRBD2. Germline CDR1 SGHTA, CDR2 FQGNSA. J lost 2 bases, V lost 3 bases, and 11 bases had no gene match. The CDR3 is made up of 19 amino acids. The CDR3 nucleotides read TGTGCCAGCAGCTTTTCACCGGGACTAGCGGGGGGCCGACCCTACGAGCAGTACTTC. This codes for CASSFSPGLAGGRPYEQYF.

At least ten counts were recorded for this clonotype. The chain links TRBV2 to TRBJ1-5; 7 bases line up with TRBD1. Germline CDR1 is SNHLY and CDR2 is FYNNEI. After removal of 4 bases from V and 2 bases from J, the junction contained 5 bases not matched to a gene. This CDR3 has 15 residues. The CDR3 spells CASSGDRAGNQPQHF. For the CDR3, the DNA is TGTGCCAGCAGTGGCGACAGGGCTGGCAATCAGCCCCAGCATTTT.

This sequence joins TRBV5-1 and TRBJ1-3, with 7 bases that match TRBD1. The CDR3 sequence is 16 residues long. V shed 3 bases and J 0 bases; nucleotides not matched to a gene: 6. Germline V gives CDR1 SGHRS, CDR2 YFSETQ. As DNA, the CDR3 is TGCGCCAGCAGCTCCAGGGGGGCCCTCTCTGGAAACACCATATATTTT. Translating it yields CASSSRGALSGNTIYF.

In this sample, this clonotype turned up many times. The J gene is TRBJ2-7, the V gene TRBV7-6; D is unclear. The CDR3 covers 12 residues. Looked up from germline, CDR1 is SGHVS and CDR2 is FNYEAQ. V lost 0 bases and J lost 11, with 11 bases in between. CDR3 in amino acids: CASSLARGGKYF. CDR3 sequence (DNA): TGTGCCAGCAGCTTAGCGCGAGGTGGAAAGTACTTC. Full variable domain (remainder filled in from reference TRBV7-6 and TRBJ2-7): GAGVSQSPRYKVTKRGQDVALRCDPISGHVSLYWYRQALGQGPEFLTYFNYEAQQDKSGLPNDRFSAERPEGSISTLTIQRTEQRDSAMYRCASSLARGGKYFGPGTRLTVT.